Below are 16 T cell receptor beta chains sequenced from a single sample in a study of OX40 agonist ivuxolimab in advanced cancers. Generated by immunoSEQ multiplex PCR, the TCRdb table keeps only in-frame clones and is missing some. The repertoire consists of under 15,000 clones, with about 73% occurring once and the leading ten covering 39%. The source material was CD4+ or CD8+ T cells sorted from blood, sampled in a trial of the OX40 agonist ivuxolimab. The receptors come from an adult with an advanced solid tumor such as melanoma, head and neck, liver or kidney cancer.

Judged by abundance, this clone is medium-sized. The rearrangement joins TRBV7-9 to TRBJ1-2; D ambiguous. Deletions cut 8 bases from V and 4 bases from J, with 5 bases between. Germline V gene data show CDR1 as SEHNR and CDR2 as FQNEAQ (reference sequence). This CDR3 comprises 10 residues. CDR3: CASPSYGYTF. CDR3 DNA sequence: TGTGCCAGCCCCTCCTATGGCTACACCTTC.

The gene calls are TRBV7-9 and TRBJ2-1; 7 nucleotides line up with TRBD2. CDR1 is SEHNR and CDR2 is FQNEAQ in the germline V gene (reference sequence). The CDR3 covers 16 residues. Trimming at V came to 2 bases and at J to 6 bases, leaving 10 bases not matched to a gene. The CDR3, as DNA: TGTGCCAGCAGCTTAATGGGAGGGACCCCCTTCAATGAGCAGTTCTTC. Its protein product is CASSLMGGTPFNEQFF.

The V gene is TRBV28, the J gene TRBJ2-2, with 9 nucleotides matching TRBD2. The CDR3 loop spans 14 amino acids. V was clipped by 7 bases and J by 5 bases; unmatched bases: 5. The germline CDR1 and CDR2 sequences are MDHEN and SYDVKM. As DNA, the CDR3 is TGTGCCAGCACGGGGGCGGGAGGGACCGGGGAGCTGTTTTTT. This codes for CASTGAGGTGELFF.

V usage is TRBV5-1 and J usage is TRBJ2-2; 10 nucleotides agree with TRBD2. The CDR3 sequence is 15 residues long. V shed 2 bases and J 6 bases; nucleotides not matched to a gene: 4. Germline V CDR1 and CDR2: SGHRS, YFSETQ. CDR3: CASSLAGGLAGELFF. For the CDR3, the DNA is TGCGCCAGCAGCTTAGCGGGAGGGCTTGCCGGGGAGCTGTTTTTT.

Here the CDR3 reads CASSVVSNYGYTF. The CDR3 DNA reads as TGTGCCAGCAGCGTAGTGTCTAACTATGGCTACACCTTC. The chain combines TRBV9 with TRBJ1-2; D is uncertain. Deletions cut 0 bases from V and 0 bases from J, with 3 bases between. The germline gives CDR1 SGDLS, CDR2 YYNGEE. The CDR3 runs to 13 residues.

This clone appeared once. V and J are TRBV7-9 and TRBJ2-2; the match to TRBD1 covers 7 bases. CDR1 is SEHNR, CDR2 FQNEAQ, per germline (reference sequence). This CDR3 region has 16 residues. V lost 5 bases, J lost 3 bases, and 9 bases stayed unmatched. The CDR3 is CASSLARDRDTGELFF. The DNA of the CDR3 is TGTGCCAGCAGCCTTGCCCGGGACAGAGACACCGGGGAGCTGTTTTTT.

This rearrangement joins TRBV7-6 to TRBJ2-2; 8 positions agree with TRBD1. The CDR3 runs 16 residues. CDR1 is SGHVS, CDR2 FNYEAQ, per germline. Germline trimming cut 1 base from V and 4 bases from J; bases unmatched to any gene: 5. The CDR3 loop is CASSLGAGGTTGELFF. The CDR3 DNA is TGTGCCAGCAGCTTAGGGGCAGGGGGCACCACCGGGGAGCTGTTTTTT.

The chain couples TRBV7-9 to TRBJ2-1; 9 bases map to TRBD1. From germline, CDR1 is SEHNR and CDR2 FQNEAQ (reference sequence). J was trimmed by 4 bases and V by 5 bases; bases with no gene match: 3. The CDR3 runs 14 residues. DNA for the CDR3: TGTGCCAGCAGCCAGGACAGGGGATACAATGAGCAGTTCTTC. This sequence encodes CASSQDRGYNEQFF.

This clone has a handful of counts. The chain is built from TRBV6-1 and TRBJ1-4; possibly TRBD1 for D (5 bases). Germline CDR1 and CDR2: MNHNS and SASEGT. V lost 8 bases to trimming and J lost 5 bases, with 9 bases between them. The CDR3 covers 12 residues. DNA for the CDR3: TGTGCCAGCCGGGGGTTAAATGAAAAACTGTTTTTT. This sequence encodes CASRGLNEKLFF.

The CDR3 region is CASSEGAGSYNEQFF. In nucleotides, the CDR3 is TGTGCCAGCAGTGAGGGAGCGGGCTCCTACAATGAGCAGTTCTTC. J is TRBJ2-1 and V is TRBV6-4; D may be TRBD2 (6 bases). Looked up from germline, CDR1 is MRHNA and CDR2 is SNTAGT. The CDR3 contains 15 residues. The ends were cut back, 3 bases at V and 0 bases at J, with 9 bases in the middle.

This clone was counted a few times. The genes are TRBV18 and TRBJ2-7; TRBD2 is a possible D gene (5 bases). The germline V gene encodes CDR1 KGHSH and CDR2 LQKENI. The CDR3 is 16 residues long. V was pared by 0 bases and J by 0 bases, with 12 bases between. The CDR3 loop reads CASSPPVPGSSYEQYF. DNA for the CDR3: TGTGCCAGCTCACCACCGGTTCCGGGAAGCTCCTACGAGCAGTACTTC.

This clone was counted once. V is TRBV1 and J is TRBJ2-3; the table's D call, TRBD2, was not checked against the DNA. TRBV1 is assigned pseudogene status. This CDR3 is built from 18 residues. CDR3 DNA sequence: TGCACCAGCAGCCCCTTCGGGGAGGGGTTTTATAGCACAGATACGCAGTATTTT. Its translation: CTSSPFGEGFYSTDTQYF.

The genes are TRBV5-1 and TRBJ1-1; a possible D gene is TRBD1 (5 bases). The germline V gene encodes CDR1 SGHRS and CDR2 YFSETQ. Trimming removed 2 bases from V and 4 bases from J, with 9 bases in between. The CDR3 length is 13 residues. Here the CDR3 reads CASSFRGPTEAFF. DNA for the CDR3: TGCGCCAGCAGCTTTCGGGGACCCACTGAAGCTTTCTTT.

V gene TRBV5-4 combines with J gene TRBJ1-3; D remains unclear. CDR1 and CDR2 (germline): SGHNT, YYREEE (reference sequence). Trimming shortened V by 4 bases and J by 4 bases, and 12 bases separated the two germline ends. The CDR3 is 14 amino acids. The CDR3 nucleotides read TGTGCCAGCAGCGAGAGATTCGCCGGAAACACCATATATTTT. Translation: CASSERFAGNTIYF.

The chain combines TRBV7-6 with TRBJ2-5, with TRBD1 as a possible D gene (5 bases). The assigned J gene may be wrong: the sequence end matches TRBJ2-7 better. This CDR3 contains 13 residues. Germline CDR1 and CDR2: SGHVS and FNYEAQ. The CDR3 DNA reads TGTGCCAGCAGCCCCGACAGCTCCTACGAGCAGTACTTC. Amino acid sequence: CASSPDSSYEQYF.

This clone was seen a handful of times. V usage is TRBV9 and J usage is TRBJ2-7, with TRBD2 identical over 9 bases. V gave up 0 bases and J gave up 2 bases; unmatched junction bases: 6. The germline V gene has CDR1 SGDLS and CDR2 YYNGEE. The CDR3 sequence is 16 residues long. DNA for the CDR3: TGTGCCAGCAGCGTAGCTCCAGCGGGAGGTACCTACGAGCAGTACTTC. Translating it yields CASSVAPAGGTYEQYF. The entire variable domain, with the rest obtained from reference TRBV9 and TRBJ2-7, is as follows: DSGVTQTPKHLITATGQRVTLRCSPRSGDLSVYWYQQSLDQGLQFLIQYYNGEERAKGNILERFSAQQFPDLHSELNLSSLELGDSALYFCASSVAPAGGTYEQYFGPGTRLTVT.